Reported below is one T cell receptor beta chain. Its antigen is unknown. Nothing much larger sits one base from this clone, and base qualities are not available. The sequencer listed for this sample is Illumina HiSeq 1500. The public reads were reprocessed in TCRdb via fastp at Q25 and MiXCR, keeping in-frame beta chains. Each entry is one CDR3 protein sequence, shown with its most common DNA and genes. The sample profile shows 100,000 to 150,000 distinct CDR3 sequences; over 30% of them were found once. 58% of the sample lies in the top ten. The data were taken from a study of T cell repertoires in cytomegalovirus infection (dated 2019 in TCRdb). About the study as a whole: Alongside well-studied HLA-B-restricted epitopes, the peptide stimulations were aimed at recently identified HLA-C-restricted CMV epitopes, whose presentation resists viral immunomodulation. Donor HLA type was relevant to the analysis, as public TCR beta signatures indicated carriage of CMV infection together with the matching HLA type. Overall study outcomes, separate from this receptor: In the ex vivo response, HLA-C-restricted CMV-specific TCR beta clonotypes were dominant, and in two of eight donors the single most frequent clonotype came from this HLA-C-restricted group. In both this cohort and an independent cohort of 350 or so donors, the cumulative frequency of public TCR beta family members distinguished carriers of CMV infection plus the relevant HLA type.

The label giving this sample's treatment or condition can be read as: in vitro stimulation with specific CMV peptide epitopes to enrich CMV-specific T cells. Per the germline V gene, SGHRS is the CDR1 and YFSETQ is the CDR2. The CDR3 runs 15 residues from the cysteine to the phenylalanine. The entry retains the CDR3 DNA only, 45 bases that are in frame from base 1. Trimming at the junction amounts to 6 bases on V and 6 bases on J, and the germline ends lie 20 bases apart. The sequence came from a human donor in good health (CMV status not recorded). Some clones in this sample may be carry-over from other donors' samples. Sequences were derived from CD8+ T cells from cultured PBMCs, sampled from culture after CMV antigen stimulation. The chain links TRBV5-1 with TRBJ2-3, with the D call perhaps TRBD1 or TRBD2, as 5 bases match in each case. The sequenced DNA: TGCGCCAGCATCCCGGGACCTTCATCTCCCGATACGCAGTATTTT. Translated, this is CASIPGPSSPDTQYF.